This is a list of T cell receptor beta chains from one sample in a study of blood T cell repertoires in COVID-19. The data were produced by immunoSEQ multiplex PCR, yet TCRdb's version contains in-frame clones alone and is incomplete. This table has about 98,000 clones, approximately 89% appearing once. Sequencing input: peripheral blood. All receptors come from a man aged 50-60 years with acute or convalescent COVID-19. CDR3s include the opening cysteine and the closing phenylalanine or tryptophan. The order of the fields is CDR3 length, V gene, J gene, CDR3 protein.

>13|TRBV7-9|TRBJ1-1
CASSTQGGTEAFF
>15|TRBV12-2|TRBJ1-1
CASRLPTGEETEAFF
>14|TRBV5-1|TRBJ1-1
CASSSQGGITEAFF
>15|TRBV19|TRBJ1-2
CASSPDRDRVYGYTF
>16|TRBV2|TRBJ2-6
CASSLGSGGGANVLTF
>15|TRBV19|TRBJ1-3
CASSMDRSSGNTIYF
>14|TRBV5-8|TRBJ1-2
CASSSRTGNYGYTF
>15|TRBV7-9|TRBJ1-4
CASSFGQGINEKLFF
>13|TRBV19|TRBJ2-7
CASSMGARREQYF
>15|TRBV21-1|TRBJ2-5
CASTVPGQGEETQYF
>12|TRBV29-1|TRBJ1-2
CSVEVGGDGYTF
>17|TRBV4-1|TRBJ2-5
CASSQVTPGPGKETQYF
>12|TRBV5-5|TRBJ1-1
CASSLVGREAFF
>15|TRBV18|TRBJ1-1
CASSPPEGTNTEAFF
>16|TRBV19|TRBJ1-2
CASRQPGAGGGYGYTF
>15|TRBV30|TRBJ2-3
CAWSGMAGGGDTQYF
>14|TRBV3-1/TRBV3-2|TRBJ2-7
CASSPQGGPNEQYF
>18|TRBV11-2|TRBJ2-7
CASSLDRNLGTRAYEQYF
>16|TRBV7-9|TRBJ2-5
CASSLSGTRLQETQYF
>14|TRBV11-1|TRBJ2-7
CASSHGGASYEQYF
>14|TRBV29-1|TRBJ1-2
CSADAGTGTYGYTF
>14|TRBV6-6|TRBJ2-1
CASSKDYNYNEQFF
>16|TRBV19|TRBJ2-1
CASSIDGGIRYNEQFF
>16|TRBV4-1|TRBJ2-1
CASSQGRELSYNEQFF
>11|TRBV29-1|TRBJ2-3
CSGGNQITQYF
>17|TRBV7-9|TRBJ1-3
CASSFMRQGDSGNTIYF
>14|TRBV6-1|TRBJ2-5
CASSEAGFGETQYF